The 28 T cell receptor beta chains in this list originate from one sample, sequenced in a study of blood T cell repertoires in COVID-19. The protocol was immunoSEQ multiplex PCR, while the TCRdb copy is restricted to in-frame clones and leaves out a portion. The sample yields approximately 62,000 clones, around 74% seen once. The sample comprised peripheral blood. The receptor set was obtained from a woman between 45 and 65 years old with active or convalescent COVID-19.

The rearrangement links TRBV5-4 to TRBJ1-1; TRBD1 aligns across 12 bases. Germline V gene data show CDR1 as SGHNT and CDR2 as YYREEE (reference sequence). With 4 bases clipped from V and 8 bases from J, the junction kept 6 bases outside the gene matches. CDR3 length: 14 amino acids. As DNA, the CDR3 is TGTGCCAGCAGCCCGGGACAGGGGGCGAAGGAAGCTTTCTTT. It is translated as CASSPGQGAKEAFF. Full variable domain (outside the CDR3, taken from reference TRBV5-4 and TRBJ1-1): ETGVTQSPTHLIKTRGQQVTLRCSSQSGHNTVSWYQQALGQGPQFIFQYYREEENGRGNFPPRFSGLQFPNYSSELNVNALELDDSALYLCASSPGQGAKEAFFGQGTRLTVV.

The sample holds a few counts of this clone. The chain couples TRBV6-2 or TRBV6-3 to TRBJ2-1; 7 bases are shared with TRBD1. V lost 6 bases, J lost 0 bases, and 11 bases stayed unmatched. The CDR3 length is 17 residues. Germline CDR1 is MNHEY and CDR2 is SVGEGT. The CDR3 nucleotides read TGTGCCAGCAGCCCCAGACAGGGACCAAGCTCCTACAATGAGCAGTTCTTC. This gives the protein CASSPRQGPSSYNEQFF.

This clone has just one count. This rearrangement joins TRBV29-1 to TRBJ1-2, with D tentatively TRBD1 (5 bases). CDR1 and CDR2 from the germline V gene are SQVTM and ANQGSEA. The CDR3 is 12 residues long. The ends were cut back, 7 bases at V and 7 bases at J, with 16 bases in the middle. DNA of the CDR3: TGCAGCGCCTGGGCAGATAGGGGTGGCTACACCTTC. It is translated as CSAWADRGGYTF.

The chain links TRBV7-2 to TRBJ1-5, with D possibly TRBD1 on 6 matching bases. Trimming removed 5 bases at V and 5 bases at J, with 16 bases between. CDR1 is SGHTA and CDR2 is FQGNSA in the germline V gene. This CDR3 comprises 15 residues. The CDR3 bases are TGTGCCAGCAGCCCCCGGACGGGGACATATCAGCCCCAGCATTTT. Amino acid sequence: CASSPRTGTYQPQHF. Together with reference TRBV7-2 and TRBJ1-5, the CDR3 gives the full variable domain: GAGVSQSPSNKVTEKGKDVELRCDPISGHTALYWYRQSLGQGLEFLIYFQGNSAPDKSGLPSDRFSAERTGGSVSTLTIQRTQQEDSAVYLCASSPRTGTYQPQHFGDGTRLSIL.

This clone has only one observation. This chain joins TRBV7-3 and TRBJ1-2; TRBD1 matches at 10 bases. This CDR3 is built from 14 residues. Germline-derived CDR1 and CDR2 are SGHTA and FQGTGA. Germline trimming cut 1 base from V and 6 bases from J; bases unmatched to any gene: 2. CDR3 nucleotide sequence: TGTGCCAGCAGCTTAAGGGGACAGGGGAATGGCTACACCTTC. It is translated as CASSLRGQGNGYTF.

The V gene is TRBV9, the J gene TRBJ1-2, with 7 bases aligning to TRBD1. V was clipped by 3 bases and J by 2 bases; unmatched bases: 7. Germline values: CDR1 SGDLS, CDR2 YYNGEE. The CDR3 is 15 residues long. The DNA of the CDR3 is TGTGCCAGCAGCGGACCATCCAGGGGGAACTATGGCTACACCTTC. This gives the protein CASSGPSRGNYGYTF.

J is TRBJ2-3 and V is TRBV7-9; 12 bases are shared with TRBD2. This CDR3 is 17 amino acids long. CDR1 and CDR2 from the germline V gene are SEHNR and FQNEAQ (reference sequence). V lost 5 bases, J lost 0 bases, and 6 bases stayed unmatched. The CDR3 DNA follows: TGTGCCAGCAGCCCGACTAGCGGGAGAAGGAGCACAGATACGCAGTATTTT. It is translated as CASSPTSGRRSTDTQYF.

DNA of the CDR3: TGTGCCAGCAGCTTAGCTAAGAACACTGAAGCTTTCTTT. This translates into CASSLAKNTEAFF. This chain joins TRBV7-9 and TRBJ1-1; D gene unclear. The germline V and J ends were trimmed by 0 bases and 1 base, with 3 bases remaining between them. There are 13 residues in the CDR3. Germline lookup yields CDR1 SEHNR and CDR2 FQNEAQ (reference sequence).

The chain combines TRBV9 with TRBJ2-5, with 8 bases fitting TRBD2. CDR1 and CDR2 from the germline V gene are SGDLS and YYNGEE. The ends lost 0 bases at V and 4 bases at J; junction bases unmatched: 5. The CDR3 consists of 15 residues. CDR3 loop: CASSVGGSGGETQYF. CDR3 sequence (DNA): TGTGCCAGCAGCGTAGGCGGGAGCGGGGGAGAGACCCAGTACTTC. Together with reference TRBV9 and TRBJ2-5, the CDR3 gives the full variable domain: DSGVTQTPKHLITATGQRVTLRCSPRSGDLSVYWYQQSLDQGLQFLIQYYNGEERAKGNILERFSAQQFPDLHSELNLSSLELGDSALYFCASSVGGSGGETQYFGPGTRLLVL.

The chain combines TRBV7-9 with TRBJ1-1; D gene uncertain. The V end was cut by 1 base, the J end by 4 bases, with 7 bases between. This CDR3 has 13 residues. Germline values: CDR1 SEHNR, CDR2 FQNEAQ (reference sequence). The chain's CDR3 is CASSLDLRTEAFF. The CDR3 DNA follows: TGTGCCAGCAGCTTAGATCTTCGCACTGAAGCTTTCTTT.

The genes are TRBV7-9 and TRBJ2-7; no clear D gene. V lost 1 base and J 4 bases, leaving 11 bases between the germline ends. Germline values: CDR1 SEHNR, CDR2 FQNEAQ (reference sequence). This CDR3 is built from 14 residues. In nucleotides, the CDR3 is TGTGCCAGCAGCTTAGGTCAGTCGATTTACGAGCAGTACTTC. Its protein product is CASSLGQSIYEQYF.

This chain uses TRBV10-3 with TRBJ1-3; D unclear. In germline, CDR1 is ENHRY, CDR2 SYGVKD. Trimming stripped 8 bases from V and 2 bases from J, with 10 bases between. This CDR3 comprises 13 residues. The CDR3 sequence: CAISPLAGNTIYF. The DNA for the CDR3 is TGTGCCATCTCCCCTCTCGCTGGAAACACCATATATTTT.

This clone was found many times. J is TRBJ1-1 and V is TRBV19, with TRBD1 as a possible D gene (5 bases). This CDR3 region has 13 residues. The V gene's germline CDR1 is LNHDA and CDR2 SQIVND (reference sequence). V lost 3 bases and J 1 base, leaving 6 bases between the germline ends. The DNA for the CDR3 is TGTGCCAGTAGTATGGGGGGGAACACTGAAGCTTTCTTT. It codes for CASSMGGNTEAFF.

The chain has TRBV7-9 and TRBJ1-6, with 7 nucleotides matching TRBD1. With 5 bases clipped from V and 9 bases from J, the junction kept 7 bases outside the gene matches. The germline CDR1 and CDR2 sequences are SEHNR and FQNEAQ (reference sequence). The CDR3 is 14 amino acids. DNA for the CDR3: TGTGCCAGCAGCAGAACAGGGGTTGGTTCACCCCTCCACTTT. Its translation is CASSRTGVGSPLHF. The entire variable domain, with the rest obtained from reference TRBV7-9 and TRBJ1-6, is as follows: DTGVSQNPRHKITKRGQNVTFRCDPISEHNRLYWYRQTLGQGPEFLTYFQNEAQLEKSRLLSDRFSAERPKGSFSTLEIQRTEQGDSAMYLCASSRTGVGSPLHFGNGTRLTVT.

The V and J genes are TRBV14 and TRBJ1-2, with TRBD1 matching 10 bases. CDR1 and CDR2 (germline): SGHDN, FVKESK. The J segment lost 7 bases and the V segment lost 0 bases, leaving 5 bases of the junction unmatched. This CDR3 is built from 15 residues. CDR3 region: CASSQDWTGGSGYTF. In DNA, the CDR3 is TGTGCCAGCAGCCAAGATTGGACAGGGGGAAGTGGCTACACCTTC. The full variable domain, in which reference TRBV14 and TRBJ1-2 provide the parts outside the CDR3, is EAGVTQFPSHSVIEKGQTVTLRCDPISGHDNLYWYRRVMGKEIKFLLHFVKESKQDESGMPNNRFLAERTGGTYSTLKVQPAELEDSGVYFCASSQDWTGGSGYTFGSGTRLTVV.

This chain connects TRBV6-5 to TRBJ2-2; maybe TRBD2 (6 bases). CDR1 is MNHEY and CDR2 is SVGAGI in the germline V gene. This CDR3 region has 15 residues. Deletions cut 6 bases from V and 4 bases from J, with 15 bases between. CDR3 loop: CASRPRLVVTGELFF. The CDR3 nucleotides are TGTGCCAGCAGGCCCAGACTAGTCGTCACCGGGGAGCTGTTTTTT.

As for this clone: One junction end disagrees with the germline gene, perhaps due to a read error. This CDR3 is CASSVDGRENSHEQYF. The CDR3 DNA is TGTGCCAGCAGCGTAGATGGGCGGGAGAACTCCCACGAGCAGTACTTC. The V gene is TRBV9, the J gene TRBJ2-7; 7 bases line up with TRBD2. This CDR3 comprises 16 residues. Germline CDR1 SGDLS, CDR2 YYNGEE.

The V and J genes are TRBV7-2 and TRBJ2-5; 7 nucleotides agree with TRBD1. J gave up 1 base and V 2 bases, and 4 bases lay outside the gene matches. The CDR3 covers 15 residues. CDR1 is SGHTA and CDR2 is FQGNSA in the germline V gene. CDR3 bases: TGTGCCAGCAGCTTAAACAGGGGTGTCCAAGAGACCCAGTACTTC. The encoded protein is CASSLNRGVQETQYF.

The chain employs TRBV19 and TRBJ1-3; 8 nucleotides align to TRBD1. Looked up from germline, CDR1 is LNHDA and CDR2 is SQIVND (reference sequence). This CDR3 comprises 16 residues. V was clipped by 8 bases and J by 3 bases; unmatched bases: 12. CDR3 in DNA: TGTGCCAGTGGAGTAGTCGGGACAGGTTTTGGAAACACCATATATTTT. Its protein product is CASGVVGTGFGNTIYF.

DNA of the CDR3: TGTGCCAGCAGCTCGGGGACAGGGGAGGGGGAGACCCAGTACTTC. It yields the protein CASSSGTGEGETQYF. V gene TRBV7-2 combines with J gene TRBJ2-5, with 10 bases lining up with TRBD1. The CDR3 is made up of 15 amino acids. Trimming took 4 bases from V and 5 from J; bases not matched to a gene: 7. Germline loops: CDR1 SGHTA, CDR2 FQGNSA. The variable domain in full, with the rest retrieved from reference TRBV7-2 and TRBJ2-5, is GAGVSQSPSNKVTEKGKDVELRCDPISGHTALYWYRQSLGQGLEFLIYFQGNSAPDKSGLPSDRFSAERTGGSVSTLTIQRTQQEDSAVYLCASSSGTGEGETQYFGPGTRLLVL.

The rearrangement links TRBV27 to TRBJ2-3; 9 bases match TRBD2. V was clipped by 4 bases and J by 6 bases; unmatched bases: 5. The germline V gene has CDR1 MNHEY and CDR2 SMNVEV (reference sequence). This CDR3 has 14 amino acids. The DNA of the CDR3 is TGTGCCAGCAGTTCACTAGCGGGTCGGGATACGCAGTATTTT. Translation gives CASSSLAGRDTQYF.

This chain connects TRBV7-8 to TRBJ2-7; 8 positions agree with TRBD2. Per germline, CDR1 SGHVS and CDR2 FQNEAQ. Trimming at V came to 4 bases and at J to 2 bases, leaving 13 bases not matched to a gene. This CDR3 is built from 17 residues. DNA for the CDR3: TGTGCCAGCAGCTCACCAAAAGCGCCGGGACTAGCCTACGAGCAGTACTTC. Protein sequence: CASSSPKAPGLAYEQYF.

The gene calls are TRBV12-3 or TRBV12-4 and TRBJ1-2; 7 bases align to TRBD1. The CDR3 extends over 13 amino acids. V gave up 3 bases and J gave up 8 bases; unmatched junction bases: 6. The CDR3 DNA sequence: TGTGCCAGCAGTTTGTCACAGGGGCTAGGCTACACCTTC. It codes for CASSLSQGLGYTF.

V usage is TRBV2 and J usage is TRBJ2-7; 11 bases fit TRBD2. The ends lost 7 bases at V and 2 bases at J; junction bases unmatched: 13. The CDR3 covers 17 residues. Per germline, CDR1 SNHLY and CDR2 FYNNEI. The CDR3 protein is CASTDSTTSGKTYEQYF. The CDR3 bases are TGTGCCAGCACCGACAGTACGACTAGCGGGAAAACCTACGAGCAGTACTTC.

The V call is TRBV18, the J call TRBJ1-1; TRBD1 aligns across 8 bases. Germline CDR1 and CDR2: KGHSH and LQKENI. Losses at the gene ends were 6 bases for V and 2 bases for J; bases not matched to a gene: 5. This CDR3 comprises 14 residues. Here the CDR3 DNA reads TGTGCCAGCTCGTTAACAGGGGGAAACACTGAAGCTTTCTTT. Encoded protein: CASSLTGGNTEAFF.

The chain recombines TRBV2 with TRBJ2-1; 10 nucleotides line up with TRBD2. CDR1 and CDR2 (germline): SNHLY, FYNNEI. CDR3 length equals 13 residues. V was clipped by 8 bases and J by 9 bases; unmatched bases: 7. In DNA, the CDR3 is TGTGCCAGCGGTTCTAGCGGGAGTGGTGAGCAGTTCTTC. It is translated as CASGSSGSGEQFF.

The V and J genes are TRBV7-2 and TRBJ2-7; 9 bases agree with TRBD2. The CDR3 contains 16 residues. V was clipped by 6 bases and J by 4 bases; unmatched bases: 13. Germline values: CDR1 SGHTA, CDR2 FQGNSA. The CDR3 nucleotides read TGTGCCAGCAGTCTCGATAGCGGGAGCGCCCGGTACGAGCAGTACTTC. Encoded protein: CASSLDSGSARYEQYF.

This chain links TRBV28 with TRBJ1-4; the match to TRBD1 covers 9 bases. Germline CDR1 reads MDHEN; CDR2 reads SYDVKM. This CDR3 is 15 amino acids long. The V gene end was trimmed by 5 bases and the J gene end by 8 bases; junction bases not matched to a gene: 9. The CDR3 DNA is TGTGCCAGCAGTGCCGTGGGACAGGGACGCGAAAAACTGTTTTTT. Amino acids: CASSAVGQGREKLFF.